The 20 T cell receptor beta chains below come from one sample, sequenced in a study of shared clonotypes between healthy human individuals. The naive CD8 subset, CD45RO-negative cells positively selected for CCR7, excluded terminally differentiated effector memory CD45RA+ cells. Data came from immunoSEQ multiplex PCR; TCRdb stores just in-frame clones and leaves some out. The sample has around 2,000,000 clones, 90% to 95% seen once. Sequenced: naive CD8+ T cells from PBMCs. These receptors originate from a man younger than 35 in good health. Some clones in this sample may be carry-over from other donors' samples.

Written as DNA, the CDR3 is TGCGCCAGCAGCTTGGAGGCCATCAAATCCTACGAGCAGTACTTC. Translated, it gives CASSLEAIKSYEQYF. This chain joins TRBV5-1 and TRBJ2-7; D is uncertain. CDR1 and CDR2 (germline): SGHRS, YFSETQ. The CDR3 totals 15 residues. V lost 0 bases and J 1 base, leaving 11 bases between the germline ends.

The gene calls are TRBV4-1 and TRBJ2-7; 12 bases agree with TRBD2. Germline CDR1 MGHRA, CDR2 YSYEKL. The CDR3 contains 17 residues. The trim removed 0 bases at V and 7 bases at J, leaving 10 bases unmatched. CDR3 DNA sequence: TGCGCCAGCAGCCAAGATGGAACGACTAGCGGGAGTCGAGAGCAGTACTTC. It codes for CASSQDGTTSGSREQYF.

The chain joins TRBV2 to TRBJ1-5; D remains unclear. This CDR3 is 13 amino acids long. The germline gives CDR1 SNHLY, CDR2 FYNNEI. Trimming stripped 6 bases from V and 4 bases from J, with 10 bases between. CDR3 nucleotide sequence: TGTGCCAGCAGCTACACCAATAATCAGCCCCAGCATTTT. Protein: CASSYTNNQPQHF.

The rearrangement links TRBV6-5 to TRBJ2-1, with unresolved D. The CDR3 loop spans 10 amino acids. Trimming stripped 8 bases from V and 9 bases from J, with 8 bases between. Germline V gene lookup returns CDR1 MNHEY and CDR2 SVGAGI. CDR3: CASGLGEQFF. The CDR3 region has the DNA TGTGCCAGCGGCTTGGGTGAGCAGTTCTTC.

The genes are TRBV11-2 and TRBJ2-5; D not certain. Germline V gene sequence: CDR1 SGHAT, CDR2 FQNNGV. V was trimmed by 3 bases and J by 3 bases, leaving 11 bases between them. This CDR3 has 14 residues. CDR3 protein: CASSFSTTKETQYF. The CDR3 region has the DNA TGTGCCAGCAGCTTCAGTACGACAAAAGAGACCCAGTACTTC. Looking up the rest from reference TRBV11-2 and TRBJ2-5 gives the full variable domain: EAGVAQSPRYKIIEKRQSVAFWCNPISGHATLYWYQQILGQGPKLLIQFQNNGVVDDSQLPKDRFSAERLKGVDSTLKIQPAKLEDSAVYLCASSFSTTKETQYFGPGTRLLVL.

On this clone itself: In the same sample, other DNA sequences code for this CDR3. V is TRBV9 and J is TRBJ2-1; 10 bases align to TRBD1. This CDR3 is 15 amino acids long. Germline V lookup: CDR1 SGDLS, CDR2 YYNGEE. V was clipped by 3 bases and J by 4 bases; unmatched bases: 4. The CDR3 DNA reads as TGTGCCAGCAGCGCCGGGACAGGGGCGTACAATGAGCAGTTCTTC. It specifies CASSAGTGAYNEQFF.

The chain is built from TRBV5-1 and TRBJ2-7, with TRBD2 matching over 9 bases. There are 18 residues in the CDR3. CDR1 and CDR2 from the germline V gene are SGHRS and YFSETQ. Trimming took 1 base from V and 0 from J; bases not matched to a gene: 11. The CDR3: CASSLTSSGMRSSYEQYF. CDR3 sequence (DNA): TGCGCCAGCAGCTTGACCTCTAGCGGGATGAGGAGCTCCTACGAGCAGTACTTC.

This chain uses TRBV7-9 with TRBJ2-1; possibly TRBD1 or TRBD2 for D (7 bases each). CDR1 and CDR2 from the germline V gene are SEHNR and FQNEAQ (reference sequence). The V gene lost 4 bases and the J gene lost 8 bases, with 21 bases spanning the gap. The CDR3 is 16 amino acids. CDR3 region: CASSSKGEGAPHEQFF. The CDR3, as DNA: TGTGCCAGCAGCTCAAAGGGGGAGGGGGCGCCCCATGAGCAGTTCTTC.

This clone was counted once. V is TRBV27 and J is TRBJ2-1; 10 bases fit TRBD2. CDR3 length: 15 residues. Germline CDR1 is MNHEY and CDR2 is SMNVEV (reference sequence). J gave up 10 bases and V 8 bases, and 14 bases lay outside the gene matches. In DNA form, the CDR3 reads TGTGCCAGCGGCCCTAGGACTAGCGGCCAGGGGGAGCAGTTCTTC. Protein sequence: CASGPRTSGQGEQFF.

V usage is TRBV7-9 and J usage is TRBJ2-1; D not certain. Trimming took off 1 base at V and 3 bases at J, with 7 bases between the two ends. There are 14 residues in the CDR3. Germline V gives CDR1 SEHNR, CDR2 FQNEAQ (reference sequence). CDR3 DNA sequence: TGTGCCAGCAGCTTAGGTATGGACTACAATGAGCAGTTCTTC. Encoded protein: CASSLGMDYNEQFF.

Remarks on this clone: Other DNA variants within this sample encode the same CDR3. The chain couples TRBV9 to TRBJ2-1; 7 bases line up with TRBD2. This CDR3 spans 14 amino acids. Germline V gene lookup returns CDR1 SGDLS and CDR2 YYNGEE. Losses at the gene ends were 3 bases for V and 3 bases for J; bases not matched to a gene: 3. CDR3 sequence reads: CASSAGGSYNEQFF. CDR3 in DNA: TGTGCCAGCAGCGCGGGAGGAAGCTACAATGAGCAGTTCTTC.

V gene TRBV4-3 combines with J gene TRBJ2-1; 9 nucleotides match TRBD2. Germline V CDR1 and CDR2: LGHNA, YSLEER. J gave up 2 bases and V 0 bases, and 5 bases lay outside the gene matches. The CDR3 extends over 17 amino acids. This chain's CDR3 is CASSQDSLAGPYNEQFF. Here the CDR3 DNA reads TGCGCCAGCAGCCAAGATTCGCTAGCGGGACCCTACAATGAGCAGTTCTTC.

The CDR3 loop reads CASSPRVGGRINYGYTF. The CDR3 nucleotides read TGTGCCAGCAGCCCCCGGGTTGGGGGCCGTATTAACTATGGCTACACCTTC. The chain recombines TRBV7-6 with TRBJ1-2, with TRBD1 as a possible D gene (6 bases). The CDR3 totals 17 residues. Germline V gene data show CDR1 as SGHVS and CDR2 as FNYEAQ. Deletions cut 5 bases from V and 1 base from J, with 20 bases between.

The gene calls are TRBV9 and TRBJ1-1; a weak D match, TRBD1 (6 bases). The V gene's germline CDR1 is SGDLS and CDR2 YYNGEE. V lost 0 bases, J lost 1 base, and 10 bases lay in between. The CDR3 covers 15 residues. CDR3 nucleotide sequence: TGTGCCAGCAGCGTAGCTTCGACAGGGAACACTGAAGCTTTCTTT. This sequence encodes CASSVASTGNTEAFF.

In DNA form, the CDR3 reads TGTGCCACCAGCAGCCCCACGGGGGAGGCGAACTATGGCTACACCTTC. It is translated as CATSSPTGEANYGYTF. The chain joins TRBV15 to TRBJ1-2; TRBD1 might be the D (5 bases). Germline-derived CDR1 and CDR2 are LNHNV and YYDKDF (reference sequence). V was shortened by 3 bases and J by 2 bases, with 16 bases between the two germline ends. The CDR3 totals 16 residues.

The chain joins TRBV6-1 to TRBJ2-1; D not certain. Germline V CDR1 and CDR2: MNHNS, SASEGT. The CDR3 has 14 residues. V shed 4 bases and J shed 4 bases, with 11 bases lying between them. The CDR3, as DNA: TGTGCCAGCAGTGGGAGACTTCTATACAATGAGCAGTTCTTC. Amino acid sequence: CASSGRLLYNEQFF.

The gene calls are TRBV5-4 and TRBJ1-3; D not resolved. The CDR3 has 15 amino acids. CDR1 and CDR2 from the germline V gene are SGHNT and YYREEE (reference sequence). V lost 6 bases and J 0 bases, leaving 13 bases between the germline ends. CDR3 sequence (DNA): TGTGCCAGCAACATCGGAGGGAGCTCTGGAAACACCATATATTTT. This codes for CASNIGGSSGNTIYF.

This sequence joins TRBV7-2 and TRBJ2-6, with TRBD1 identical over 11 bases. This CDR3 region has 16 residues. Trimming took 5 bases from V and 13 from J; bases not matched to a gene: 13. Per germline, CDR1 SGHTA and CDR2 FQGNSA. The CDR3 coding sequence is TGTGCCAGCAGCCCAACTCCGGGACAGGGGGTAGGAGTCCTGACTTTC. Its protein product is CASSPTPGQGVGVLTF. Supplemented by reference TRBV7-2 and TRBJ2-6, the full variable domain reads GAGVSQSPSNKVTEKGKDVELRCDPISGHTALYWYRQSLGQGLEFLIYFQGNSAPDKSGLPSDRFSAERTGGSVSTLTIQRTQQEDSAVYLCASSPTPGQGVGVLTFGAGSRLTVL.

The V and J genes are TRBV2 and TRBJ2-7, with 11 bases lining up with TRBD2. The CDR3 is made up of 16 amino acids. The germline gives CDR1 SNHLY, CDR2 FYNNEI. Trimming at V came to 3 bases and at J to 4 bases, leaving 8 bases not matched to a gene. In nucleotides, the CDR3 is TGTGCCAGCAGTGAGCTGACTAGCGGGAAACTATACGAGCAGTACTTC. Its protein is CASSELTSGKLYEQYF.

The chain recombines TRBV4-1 with TRBJ1-2; 12 nucleotides align to TRBD1. V trimming: 3 bases; J trimming: 0 bases; junction bases outside the gene matches: 5. CDR1 and CDR2 (germline): MGHRA, YSYEKL. The CDR3 covers 17 residues. Here the CDR3 reads CASSQPGQGAPNYGYTF. For the CDR3, the DNA is TGCGCCAGCAGCCAGCCGGGACAGGGGGCACCTAACTATGGCTACACCTTC.